The TCR beta chain under discussion was sequenced for a study of T cells in placental villitis. For the wider study: The study tested an allograft-versus-infection hypothesis by comparing placental TCR-beta repertoires in villitis of unknown etiology, unaffected controls matched for gestational age, and infectious villitis. Points the paper makes about the study in general: With bulk tissue sequencing, helper, regulatory or cytotoxic T cells could not be distinguished, nor could maternal versus fetal T cells, and gamma-delta receptors were excluded. Because the paraffin blocks included small amounts of decidua, some of the captured T cells, particularly in controls, may have been decidual rather than villous infiltrates. Higher CMV-specific clone frequencies were found in infectious CMV cases than in villitis of unknown etiology (around 0.01 vs 0.001), and no difference in CMV-specific clone frequencies was seen between villitis of unknown etiology and controls.

A word on this clone: This receptor's antigen is unknown. The record has no base qualities; no much larger clone is one base away.

Using the immunoSEQ v4 bias-controlled multiplex PCR assay, run blinded to group allocation, TCR-beta CDR3 regions were amplified from genomic DNA. To estimate the quantities of nucleated cells and T cells in each sample, reference gene primers were added alongside the TCR-beta primers. Sequencing of the libraries was performed on an Illumina MiSeq with a 100-cycle paired-end protocol. The published analysis was carried out like this. Diversity and richness were calculated in immunoSEQ Analyzer software, with richness determined by iChao1 and clonality derived from Pielou evenness and Shannon diversity (0-1, with higher values meaning less diverse). CDR3 amino acid sequences together with their V/J genes were searched in VDJdb for CMV, EBV and influenza A specificities using confidence 3 and substitution 2. The Morisita-Horn index was used to assess TCR-beta amino acid clonotype overlap between villitis of unknown etiology, infectious villitis and control repertoires. Sourced from immuneACCESS, this table was stored by TCRdb with only in-frame sequences that have V and J called. A share of the clones is absent; for the studies checked, an unresolved V gene accounts for under half, and the remainder has no known explanation. The V and J calls and clone size come from that table; D and trimming were worked out from the DNA. For this sample there are 6,300 or so clones; around four fifths appear just once. The ten largest clonotypes hold over 7% of the sample.

CDR3 length: 14 amino acids, cysteine to phenylalanine. The only DNA kept is the CDR3, 42 bases in frame from the first base. V is clipped by 9 bases and J by 4 bases, and the sequence between their germline boundaries is 18 bases long. CDR1 and CDR2, looked up from the germline V gene, are MNHEY and SVGAGI. Five infectious villitis placentae, four with confirmed cytomegalovirus and one with Toxoplasma gondii, were included and were not matched to other groups. Mothers with infectious villitis were younger, had smaller fetuses, and delivered preterm or experienced intrauterine demise in a couple of cases. After delivery, the placentae were collected and evaluated both grossly and histologically, and only then was archival tissue selected. Five 10-micron scrolls were cut from each FFPE block, and DNA was isolated using the AllPrep DNA/RNA FFPE Tissue kit. NanoDrop was used to check DNA concentration and purity, while a Bioanalyzer was used to assess RNA quality.

The sequencing sample was made of placental tissue containing maternal and fetal cells. The chain is assembled from TRBV6-5 and TRBJ1-1; matching of 5 bases hints at TRBD1 as the D gene. This sequence was found in a human patient with infectious villitis; the placental T cells may come from both mother and fetus. The DNA sequence reads TGTGCCAGTGGGGGAGCGACCAGTGGCACTGAAGCTTTCTTT. It codes for CASGGATSGTEAFF.